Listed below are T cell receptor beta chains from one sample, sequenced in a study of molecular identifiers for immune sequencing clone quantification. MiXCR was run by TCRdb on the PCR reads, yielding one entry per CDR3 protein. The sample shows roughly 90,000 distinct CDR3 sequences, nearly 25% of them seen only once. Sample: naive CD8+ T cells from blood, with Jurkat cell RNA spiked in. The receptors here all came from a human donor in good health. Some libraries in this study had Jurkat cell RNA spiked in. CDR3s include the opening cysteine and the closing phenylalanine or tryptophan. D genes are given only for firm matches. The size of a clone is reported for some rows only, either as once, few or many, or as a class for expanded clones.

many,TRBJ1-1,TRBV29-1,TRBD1,TGCAGCGTTGCGGAGAAACAGGGGATATCCACTGAAGCTTTCTTT,CSVAEKQGISTEAFF
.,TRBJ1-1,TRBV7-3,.,TGTGCCAGCAGCTTCGGGGGGGGGTTGGGGGAAGCTTTCTTT,CASSFGGGLGEAFF
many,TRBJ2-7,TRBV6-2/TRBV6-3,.,TGTGCCAGCAGTTACTCTACCCAGCCGCCATGGTCCGAGCAGTACTTC,CASSYSTQPPWSEQYF
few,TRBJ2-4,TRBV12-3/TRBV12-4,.,TGTGCCAGCAGTTTTGCAAGCGCTGCCAAAAACATTCAGCACTTC,CASSFASAAKNIQHF
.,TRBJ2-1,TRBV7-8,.,TGTGCCAGCAGCTTAGATCGCACAGCTCCCTACAATGAGCAGTTCTTC,CASSLDRTAPYNEQFF
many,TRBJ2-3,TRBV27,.,TGTGCCAGCAGTTTACAGGCACCCACAGATACGCAGTATTTT,CASSLQAPTDTQYF
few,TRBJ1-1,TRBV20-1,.,TGCAGTGCTAGATTTCCAGAGTCTAACACTGAAGCTTTCTTT,CSARFPESNTEAFF
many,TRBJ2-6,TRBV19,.,TGTGCCAGTTTGCCCTCTACCTCAGGGCTAAGCTCTGGGGCCAACGTCCTGACTTTC,CASLPSTSGLSSGANVLTF
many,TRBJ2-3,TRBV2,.,TGTGCCAGCGAGGGGCAAGGCACAGATACGCAGTATTTT,CASEGQGTDTQYF
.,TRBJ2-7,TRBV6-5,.,TGTGCCAGCAGTTACGGGAGCGGAAGCTACGTGCAGTACTTC,CASSYGSGSYVQYF
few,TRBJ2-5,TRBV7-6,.,TGTGCCAGCAGCTTAGCGAGATGGGGCGGGGGCAATCAAGAGACCCAGTACTTC,CASSLARWGGGNQETQYF
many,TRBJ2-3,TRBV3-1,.,TGTGCCAGCAGCCATATCCCGGGGGATACGCAGTATTTT,CASSHIPGDTQYF
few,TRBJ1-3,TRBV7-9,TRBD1,TGTGCCAGCAGCTTACTGGGACAGGCGGATTCTGGAAACACCATATATTTT,CASSLLGQADSGNTIYF
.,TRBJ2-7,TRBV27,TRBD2,TGTGCCAGCAGATTATCAGGACTAGCGAGGACCTACGAGCAGTACTTC,CASRLSGLARTYEQYF
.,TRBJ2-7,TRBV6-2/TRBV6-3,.,TGTGCCAGCCGAGGGGCCGGGGGGCTCTCCTACGAGCAGTACTTC,CASRGAGGLSYEQYF
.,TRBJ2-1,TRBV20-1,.,TGCAGTGCTAGACTAGCCTATGTGCAGTTCTTC,CSARLAYVQFF
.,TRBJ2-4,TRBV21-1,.,TGTGCCAGCAGCCCTCCATTTCTTCGGGTCGACTATGCCAAAAACATTCAGTACTTC,CASSPPFLRVDYAKNIQYF
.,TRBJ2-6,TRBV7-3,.,TGTGCCAGCGGCGAGACGGCTGGGGCCAACGTCCTGACTTTC,CASGETAGANVLTF
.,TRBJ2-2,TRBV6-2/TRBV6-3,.,TGTGCCAGCAGTTACGCCGGGGAGCTGTTTTTT,CASSYAGELFF
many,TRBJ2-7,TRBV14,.,TGTGCCAGCAGCCAAGTGGGCTACGAGCAGTACTTC,CASSQVGYEQYF
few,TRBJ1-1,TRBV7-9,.,TGTGCCAGCAGCTTAGGGGGCTTGGGGGAAGCTTTCTTT,CASSLGGLGEAFF
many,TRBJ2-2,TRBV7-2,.,TGTGCCAGCAGCTTAGTGGCGGGCACCCCCACCGGGGAGCTGTTTTTT,CASSLVAGTPTGELFF
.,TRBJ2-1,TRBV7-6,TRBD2,TGTGCCAGCAGCCGTAGCGGGGGGGCGGGGGATGAGCAGTTCTTC,CASSRSGGAGDEQFF
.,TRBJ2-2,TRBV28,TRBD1,TGTGCCAGCAGCCTTCGGGGACAGGGGGCCGGGGAGCTGTTTTTT,CASSLRGQGAGELFF
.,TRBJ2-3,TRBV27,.,TGTGCCAGCAGTTACGGGGGGCCGGATACGCGGTATTTT,CASSYGGPDTRYF
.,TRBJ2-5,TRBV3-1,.,TGTGCCAGCAGCCGGCCTGACGGGTACCAAGAGACCCAGTACTTC,CASSRPDGYQETQYF
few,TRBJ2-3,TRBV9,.,TGTGCCAGCAGTGATGGGTATACGCAGTATTTT,CASSDGYTQYF
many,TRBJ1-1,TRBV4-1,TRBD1,TGCGCCAGCAGCCAACAAGGAGGGACAGGAGGGTCTTTCTTT,CASSQQGGTGGSFF
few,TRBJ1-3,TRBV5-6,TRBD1,TGTGCCAGCAGCTTGGAGGGACAGGGCGGCAGCACCATATATTTT,CASSLEGQGGSTIYF
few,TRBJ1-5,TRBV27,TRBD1,TGTGCCGGCAGTTTAAGAGGGGGCGGAAGCAATCAGCCCCAGCATTTT,CAGSLRGGGSNQPQHF
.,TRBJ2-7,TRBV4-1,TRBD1,TGCGCCAGCAGCCAAGTTCACAGGGGCCGATCCTACGAGCAGTACTTC,CASSQVHRGRSYEQYF
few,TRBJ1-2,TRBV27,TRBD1,TGTGCCAGCAGTTTATCGGGGGGACAGGGGGCGAACCGGTACTATGGCTACACCTTC,CASSLSGGQGANRYYGYTF
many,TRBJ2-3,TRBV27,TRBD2,TGTGCCAGCAGTTCTACGGGAGGAGGGGCAGATACGCAGTATTTT,CASSSTGGGADTQYF